The T cell receptor beta chain under discussion was sequenced for a study of blood T cell repertoires in COVID-19. On the study more broadly: Acute and convalescent COVID-19 samples came from the United States, Italy and Spain.

V shed 4 bases and J shed 6 bases, with 10 bases lying between them. The CDR3 sequence is 13 residues long. CDR1 is WSHSY and CDR2 is SAAADI in the germline V gene. Assay used: immunoSEQ multiplex PCR; TCRdb lists only in-frame clones, some missing. This repertoire shows fewer than 300,000 clones, less than 85% found once; its top ten account for about 3.4%. What was sequenced was peripheral blood. This chain uses TRBV10-2 with TRBJ2-1, with D possibly TRBD1 on 6 matching bases. The source is a woman aged 18-29 years with acute or convalescent COVID-19. The CDR3 DNA reads TGCGCCAGCAGTGCCCAAGGGGGCAATGAGCAGTTCTTC. Residues: CASSAQGGNEQFF.